Below, 26 T cell receptor beta chains from the same sample are listed, as sequenced in a study of graft-versus-host responses after intestinal transplantation. Intraepithelial plus lamina propria lymphocytes were released by processing graft tissue. Using immunoSEQ multiplex PCR, the repertoire was profiled, and TCRdb retains in-frame clones only, with some absent. In the table there are about 15,000 clones, about 74% of which are singletons. This specimen was ileum tissue, taken 14 days after transplant. Every receptor here comes from a human patient who received an intestinal transplant, so some T cells may come from the graft donor.

This clone was counted once. The chain joins TRBV2 to TRBJ2-2; 7 bases fit TRBD2. Germline assignment: CDR1 SNHLY and CDR2 FYNNEI. The CDR3 spans 14 residues. J was trimmed by 4 bases and V by 4 bases; bases with no gene match: 3. The CDR3 loop is CASSVGRGTGELFF. CDR3 nucleotides: TGTGCCAGCAGTGTTGGGAGGGGCACCGGGGAGCTGTTTTTT.

The table lists this clone with a few counts. This chain uses TRBV5-1 with TRBJ2-5; 8 bases fit TRBD2. Germline V gene lookup returns CDR1 SGHRS and CDR2 YFSETQ. This CDR3 spans 15 amino acids. Trimming took 3 bases from V and 5 from J; bases not matched to a gene: 9. This CDR3 reads CASSWGGGLEETQYF. The CDR3 nucleotides are TGCGCCAGCAGCTGGGGCGGGGGGCTGGAGGAGACCCAGTACTTC.

To note about this clone: An end of the junction does not agree with germline; a read error may underlie this. The chain links TRBV29-1 to TRBJ2-7, with TRBD2 as a possible D gene (6 bases). The CDR3 is 12 residues long. CDR1 SQVTM and CDR2 ANQGSEA come from the germline V gene. The CDR3 nucleotides are TGCGGCGTTTGGACTACTTCGTGGGAGCAGTACTTC. Amino acid sequence: CGVWTTSWEQYF.

This chain links TRBV7-9 with TRBJ2-5; 10 bases agree with TRBD1. V shed 5 bases and J 3 bases; nucleotides not matched to a gene: 0. Germline CDR1 is SEHNR and CDR2 is FQNEAQ (reference sequence). The CDR3 loop spans 13 amino acids. CDR3 sequence: CASSGQGEETQYF. CDR3 coding DNA: TGTGCCAGCAGCGGACAGGGGGAAGAGACCCAGTACTTC.

The rearrangement links TRBV14 to TRBJ2-3; D gene ambiguous. Per the germline V gene, CDR1 is SGHDN and CDR2 is FVKESK. V shed 5 bases and J shed 4 bases, with 13 bases lying between them. The CDR3 is 14 residues long. Here the CDR3 DNA reads TGTGCCAGCAGCACACGACTTGAATCAGATACGCAGTATTTT. Translated: CASSTRLESDTQYF.

This sequence joins TRBV19 and TRBJ2-7; 10 nucleotides align to TRBD2. Per the germline V gene, CDR1 is LNHDA and CDR2 is SQIVND (reference sequence). Trimming removed 5 bases from V and 3 bases from J; junction bases left unmatched: 7. The CDR3 loop spans 15 amino acids. In DNA, the CDR3 is TGTGCCAGTAGTCCTCTAGCGGGAGCGGTCTACGAGCAGTACTTC. As protein: CASSPLAGAVYEQYF.

The rearrangement joins TRBV5-4 to TRBJ1-1; TRBD1 matches 8 bases. With 4 bases clipped from V and 1 base from J, the junction kept 6 bases outside the gene matches. CDR1 SGHNT and CDR2 YYREEE come from the germline V gene (reference sequence). The CDR3 sequence is 15 residues long. CDR3 in amino acids: CASSVTGGTNTEAFF. The CDR3 nucleotides read TGTGCCAGCAGCGTCACAGGGGGGACGAACACTGAAGCTTTCTTT.

This clone appeared a single time. V gene TRBV6-5 combines with J gene TRBJ1-2; TRBD1 might be the D (6 bases). Germline V gives CDR1 MNHEY, CDR2 SVGAGI. The CDR3 is 13 amino acids. Trimming cost V 4 bases and J 8 bases, with 14 bases left between them. The CDR3, as DNA: TGTGCCAGCAGTTCCCGACAGGTTGGAGGCTACACCTTC. Amino acids: CASSSRQVGGYTF.

This clone was observed a handful of times. The chain carries TRBV11-2 and TRBJ1-5; D is perhaps TRBD1 (5 bases). The germline V gene encodes CDR1 SGHAT and CDR2 FQNNGV. The CDR3 totals 13 residues. Trimming took off 1 base at V and 7 bases at J, with 8 bases between the two ends. CDR3 nucleotides: TGTGCCAGCAGCTTAGGGGAGGGGCAGCCCCAGCATTTT. Its protein is CASSLGEGQPQHF.

The J gene is TRBJ1-2, the V gene TRBV5-1, with TRBD1 matching 7 bases. Germline CDR1 reads SGHRS; CDR2 reads YFSETQ. J gave up 0 bases and V 3 bases, and 5 bases lay outside the gene matches. The CDR3 totals 15 residues. DNA for the CDR3: TGCGCCAGCAGCTCGGGACAGCCCCCTAACTATGGCTACACCTTC. Translated, it gives CASSSGQPPNYGYTF.

The rearrangement links TRBV7-2 to TRBJ2-7, with 10 positions matching TRBD2. In germline, CDR1 is SGHTA, CDR2 FQGNSA. The CDR3 totals 16 residues. The J segment lost 0 bases and the V segment lost 5 bases, leaving 7 bases of the junction unmatched. CDR3 in amino acids: CASSLVAGGPSYEQYF. For the CDR3, the DNA is TGTGCCAGCAGCCTGGTAGCGGGGGGTCCCTCCTACGAGCAGTACTTC.

The rearrangement joins TRBV6-6 to TRBJ2-1, with D perhaps TRBD2 (6 bases). The CDR3 has 16 residues. Germline V CDR1 and CDR2: MNHNY, SVGAGI (reference sequence). With 3 bases removed from V and 10 bases from J, the gap between germline ends came to 22 bases. CDR3 region: CASSYGRPSVPNEQFF. The CDR3 DNA reads as TGTGCCAGCAGTTATGGGCGGCCTAGCGTACCGAACGAGCAGTTCTTC.

This chain joins TRBV4-1 and TRBJ2-3; the match to TRBD2 covers 10 bases. This CDR3 region has 13 residues. Germline lookup yields CDR1 MGHRA and CDR2 YSYEKL. V trimming: 5 bases; J trimming: 6 bases; junction bases outside the gene matches: 2. The CDR3 nucleotides read TGCGCCAGCAGCTTGGGACTAGCGGATACGCAGTATTTT. Amino acids: CASSLGLADTQYF.

The sample holds a few counts of this clone. The rearrangement links TRBV5-6 to TRBJ1-2; D unresolved. V dropped 2 bases and J dropped 7 bases, with 15 bases sitting between them. CDR1 is SGHDT, CDR2 YYEEEE, per germline. The CDR3 loop spans 14 amino acids. The CDR3 protein is CASSFGGPGGGYTF. CDR3 DNA sequence: TGTGCCAGCAGCTTCGGAGGGCCGGGAGGTGGCTACACCTTC. Together with reference TRBV5-6 and TRBJ1-2, the CDR3 gives the full variable domain: DAGVTQSPTHLIKTRGQQVTLRCSPKSGHDTVSWYQQALGQGPQFIFQYYEEEERQRGNFPDRFSGHQFPNYSSELNVNALLLGDSALYLCASSFGGPGGGYTFGSGTRLTVV.

This clone was detected only a few times. The rearrangement joins TRBV6-1 to TRBJ2-7; TRBD1 is a possible D gene (6 bases). Germline V gives CDR1 MNHNS, CDR2 SASEGT. Trimming pared 4 bases from V and 0 bases from J, leaving 10 bases between. The CDR3 has 14 amino acids. Here the CDR3 DNA reads TGTGCCAGCAGTGCCGACAGGTACTCCTACGAGCAGTACTTC. Residues: CASSADRYSYEQYF.

The J gene is TRBJ1-3, the V gene TRBV7-2; a possible D gene is TRBD1 (6 bases). Deletions cut 0 bases from V and 1 base from J, with 10 bases between. The CDR3 totals 16 residues. Germline-derived CDR1 and CDR2 are SGHTA and FQGNSA. The chain's CDR3 is CASSLARGQSGNTIYF. The CDR3 bases are TGTGCCAGCAGCTTAGCCAGGGGTCAGTCTGGAAACACCATATATTTT. Variable domain in full (rest from reference TRBV7-2 and TRBJ1-3): GAGVSQSPSNKVTEKGKDVELRCDPISGHTALYWYRQSLGQGLEFLIYFQGNSAPDKSGLPSDRFSAERTGGSVSTLTIQRTQQEDSAVYLCASSLARGQSGNTIYFGEGSWLTVV.

This clone turned up a few times. The rearrangement links TRBV18 to TRBJ2-7, with D hard to call. Germline lookup yields CDR1 KGHSH and CDR2 LQKENI. The CDR3 loop spans 16 amino acids. The V end was cut by 4 bases, the J end by 0 bases, with 16 bases between. The CDR3 loop is CASSLAPRSASYEQYF. The CDR3 bases are TGTGCCAGCTCACTAGCCCCCAGGTCCGCCTCCTACGAGCAGTACTTC.

This rearrangement joins TRBV6-5 to TRBJ2-7; D not certain. The CDR3 spans 15 residues. The V and J ends lost 0 bases and 3 bases respectively, with 12 bases between them. From germline, CDR1 is MNHEY and CDR2 SVGAGI. The chain's CDR3 is CASSYSTDSGYEQYF. The CDR3 DNA is TGTGCCAGCAGTTACTCGACGGATTCGGGCTACGAGCAGTACTTC.

The V call is TRBV11-2, the J call TRBJ2-5, with 8 bases that match TRBD2. The J segment lost 4 bases and the V segment lost 5 bases, leaving 12 bases of the junction unmatched. Germline V gene data show CDR1 as SGHAT and CDR2 as FQNNGV. The CDR3 consists of 16 residues. The CDR3 loop is CASSVGTGGRVETQYF. The DNA of the CDR3 is TGTGCCAGCAGCGTAGGAACGGGGGGGCGGGTAGAGACCCAGTACTTC.

This clone showed up just a few times. This chain uses TRBV27 with TRBJ1-5; D is uncertain. Germline V lookup: CDR1 MNHEY, CDR2 SMNVEV (reference sequence). Deletions cut 5 bases from V and 2 bases from J, with 13 bases between. The CDR3 contains 15 residues. The CDR3 sequence: CASSADPYGNQPQHF. For the CDR3, the DNA is TGTGCCAGCAGTGCCGACCCCTATGGCAATCAGCCCCAGCATTTT.

The V gene is TRBV9, the J gene TRBJ2-7; D is perhaps TRBD2 (6 bases). Trimming pared 3 bases from V and 2 bases from J, leaving 18 bases between. Germline V gene lookup returns CDR1 SGDLS and CDR2 YYNGEE. The CDR3 has 16 amino acids. CDR3 region: CASSAGGSVATYEQYF. CDR3 bases: TGTGCCAGCAGCGCTGGGGGGTCGGTAGCAACCTACGAGCAGTACTTC.

This chain links TRBV4-1 with TRBJ1-6; TRBD1 aligns across 7 bases. CDR3 length: 18 amino acids. In germline, CDR1 is MGHRA, CDR2 YSYEKL. Unmatched junction bases numbered 14, after V lost 0 bases and J lost 9 bases. This CDR3 is CASSQETIPGQSTSPLHF. The DNA for the CDR3 is TGCGCCAGCAGCCAAGAGACTATTCCGGGACAGTCGACTTCACCCCTCCACTTT.

V usage is TRBV5-1 and J usage is TRBJ1-1, with a possible D match to TRBD1 (6 bases). The germline gives CDR1 SGHRS, CDR2 YFSETQ. V shed 0 bases and J shed 11 bases, with 11 bases lying between them. This CDR3 is 12 amino acids long. CDR3 nucleotides: TGCGCCAGCAGCTTGGCAGGGGAGGGGGCTTTCTTT. This translates into CASSLAGEGAFF.

The V and J genes are TRBV29-1 and TRBJ2-3; TRBD1 matches at 10 bases. CDR3 length equals 16 residues. Germline lookup yields CDR1 SQVTM and CDR2 ANQGSEA. V gave up 4 bases and J gave up 0 bases; unmatched junction bases: 7. Written as DNA, the CDR3 is TGCAGCGTTGCCGGGACAGGGGCCCTAAGCACAGATACGCAGTATTTT. Its translation: CSVAGTGALSTDTQYF.

The rearrangement links TRBV29-1 to TRBJ2-7; 8 positions match TRBD2. CDR1 is SQVTM, CDR2 ANQGSEA, per germline. Germline trimming cut 6 bases from V and 0 bases from J; bases unmatched to any gene: 10. This CDR3 is built from 15 residues. The CDR3 DNA reads as TGCAGCGTCGAATCCGGGACTAGTAGCTCCTACGAGCAGTACTTC. Its translation is CSVESGTSSSYEQYF.

This chain joins TRBV11-2 and TRBJ1-1; tentative D call: TRBD1 (6 bases). This CDR3 region has 14 residues. The germline V gene has CDR1 SGHAT and CDR2 FQNNGV. Deletions cut 3 bases from V and 5 bases from J, with 13 bases between. The DNA of the CDR3 is TGTGCCAGCAGCTTTGGGGGGGCGAGGACTGAAGCTTTCTTT. Translating gives CASSFGGARTEAFF.